A selection of T cell receptor beta chains follows, all from one sample in a study of tumor-infiltrating lymphocytes in primary liver carcinoma. One entry per CDR3 protein, called by TCRdb with MiXCR from the multiplex PCR reads. Of fewer than 250,000 distinct CDR3 sequences in the sample, over 80% were seen once. The sample comprised tumor tissue from primary liver carcinoma. Receptor source: a middle-aged man with primary liver carcinoma and hepatitis B virus infection. The CDR3 runs from the conserved cysteine through the conserved F or W. D genes are given only for firm matches. Only part of the rows carry a size: once, few, many, or a class if the clone is expanded.

size	V	D	J	DNA	CDR3
.	TRBV7-9	TRBD1	TRBJ1-1	TGTGCCAGGAGCTTGACAGGGCACACTGAAGCTTTCTTT	CARSLTGHTEAFF
.	TRBV12-3/TRBV12-4	.	TRBJ1-1	TGTGCCAGCAGTAGGCGTCGGGGGCCGACTGAAGCTTTCTTT	CASSRRRGPTEAFF
many	TRBV28	TRBD1	TRBJ1-5	TGTGCCAGCAGTGGTGACAGGGGGCAGCCCCAGCATTTT	CASSGDRGQPQHF
.	TRBV6-6	TRBD1	TRBJ1-3	TGTGCCAGCAACAGAACAACAGGGGGCATTGGAAACACCATATATTTT	CASNRTTGGIGNTIYF
.	TRBV6-5	TRBD1	TRBJ2-7	TGTGTCAGCAGTGGCGCGACAGGGGGAGGCTACGAGCAGTACTTC	CVSSGATGGGYEQYF
.	TRBV5-4	.	TRBJ2-1	TGTGCCAGCAGCCCCGCGGGCAGCTACAATGAACGGTTCTTC	CASSPAGSYNERFF
.	TRBV28	.	TRBJ2-4	TGTACCAGCAGTTTAAGGGCCTTTGGGGACATTCAGAACTTC	CTSSLRAFGDIQNF
.	TRBV10-3	TRBD2	TRBJ2-5	TGTGCCATCAGCTCAGGGACTAGCCAGGAGACCCAGTACTTC	CAISSGTSQETQYF
.	TRBV29-1	.	TRBJ2-2	TGCTGCGTTGCCGGTTCGGGCACCGGGGAGCCGTTTTTT	CCVAGSGTGEPFF
.	TRBV4-3	TRBD2	TRBJ2-3	TGCGCCAGCAGGCAAGATCTTCCCTCCGGGACTAGCGGGAGAGCAGATACGCAGTTATTT	CASRQDLPSGTSGRADTQLF
.	TRBV10-3	TRBD2	TRBJ2-3	TGTGACACCAGTGCATCCTCAATGACTAGCGGGGGCGCAGATACGCAGTATTTT	CDTSASSMTSGGADTQYF
once	TRBV11-2	TRBD2	TRBJ2-1	TGTACCAGCAGCTCAGATACTAGCGGGAGGTCACTGTTCTTC	CTSSSDTSGRSLFF
.	TRBV11-1	TRBD2	TRBJ2-4	TGTGCCAGCAGCTTTCCCGAGGCTAGCGGGACCAAACACATTCAATACTTC	CASSFPEASGTKHIQYF
.	TRBV29-1	TRBD2	TRBJ2-1	TGCAGCGTTACACTAGCGGGAGGGTTCTACAATAAGCAGTTCTTC	CSVTLAGGFYNKQFF
.	TRBV11-2	TRBD1	TRBJ2-6	TGTGTCAGCAGCTTGACAGGGAGAACTGGGCCCAACGTCATGACTTTC	CVSSLTGRTGPNVMTF
many	TRBV28	.	TRBJ2-7	TGTGCCAGCAGAGAATCGGGGCCAATCAGCTCCTACGAGCAGTACTTC	CASRESGPISSYEQYF
.	TRBV12-3/TRBV12-4	.	TRBJ2-5	TGTGCCAACAGGCGAAGCGGGACAGGGACCCAGTACTTC	CANRRSGTGTQYF
.	TRBV4-3	TRBD1	TRBJ2-1	TGCGCCAGTAGCCAATACTCGAGGGGGCTAGGGTTCTACAATGAGCAGTTCTTC	CASSQYSRGLGFYNEQFF
once	TRBV11-2	TRBD2	TRBJ2-7	TGTGCCAGCAGCTTAGAAGCTAGCGGGAGCTGGGTAGAGCAGTATTTC	CASSLEASGSWVEQYF
.	TRBV5-6	.	TRBJ1-5	TGTGCCAGCACCTCTACTTGGTGGGGTGATCAGCCCCAGCATTTT	CASTSTWWGDQPQHF
.	TRBV28	.	TRBJ1-4	TGTGCCAGCACCTCCTTCCCTGGACCTAGCCCTGAAAAACTGTTATTT	CASTSFPGPSPEKLLF
.	TRBV4-1	.	TRBJ2-2	TGCGCCAGCAGGCAACTCTATATTCCCCTTTGGGTGAAAACCGGGGAGCTGTTTTTT	CASRQLYIPLWVKTGELFF
.	TRBV14	TRBD2	TRBJ2-1	TGTGCCAGCAGAGCCGTAGCGGGTTGGGTAAACGATGAGCAGTTCTTC	CASRAVAGWVNDEQFF
.	TRBV29-1	.	TRBJ2-7	TGCAGCGTCCCAGACATGGTGGATCAGCTTGAGCAGTACTTT	CSVPDMVDQLEQYF
.	TRBV10-3	.	TRBJ2-7	TGTGCCATCAATGGGCCGGGGAAGCACGAGCAGATCTTC	CAINGPGKHEQIF
.	TRBV5-4	TRBD2	TRBJ2-7	TGTGTCAGCGGCAAGACTAGCGGAGGTCGAGGGGCCGAGCAGTACTTC	CVSGKTSGGRGAEQYF
.	TRBV6-2/TRBV6-3	.	TRBJ1-2	TGTGCCAGCTGCTCCGGATCAATGAACAATGGCTACACCTTC	CASCSGSMNNGYTF
.	TRBV5-6	.	TRBJ2-1	TGTGTCAGCACCCGGGGGCCCTACAATGAGCAGTTCTTC	CVSTRGPYNEQFF
.	TRBV11-2	.	TRBJ2-1	TGTCCCAGCAGCACCCGACAGCAGGGCAATGAGCAGTTCTTC	CPSSTRQQGNEQFF
.	TRBV6-1	.	TRBJ1-5	TGTGCCAGCACCGTGGTGAATCAGCCCCCGCATTTT	CASTVVNQPPHF
.	TRBV30	TRBD2	TRBJ2-3	TGTACCTGGACGAAGCGGGAGAGAGATACGCAGTATTTT	CTWTKRERDTQYF
.	TRBV5-4	TRBD2	TRBJ2-3	TGTGCCATCAGCAATGGACTAGCGGTCACAGATACGCAGTATTTT	CAISNGLAVTDTQYF
.	TRBV6-1	TRBD2	TRBJ2-1	TGTGTCGGGTTAGCGGGAGAATTTAGCCATGAGCACTTCTTC	CVGLAGEFSHEHFF
.	TRBV28	TRBD2	TRBJ2-1	TGTGCCGGCAGAAATAGCGGGAGCTCCTACAATGGGCAGTTCTTC	CAGRNSGSSYNGQFF
.	TRBV4-1	.	TRBJ2-2	TGCGCCAGCAACCAAGATGGGGGGAGATGGTGCGGGGAGCTGTTTTTT	CASNQDGGRWCGELFF
once	TRBV5-6	TRBD1	TRBJ2-3	TGTGCCAGCAGCTTGCAGGGGGCAACGGATAAGCAGTATTTT	CASSLQGATDKQYF
.	TRBV12-3/TRBV12-4	.	TRBJ1-6	TGTGCCAGCAGACGGGAGACGCTAGACTCCTATAAATCACCCCTCCACTTT	CASRRETLDSYKSPLHF
.	TRBV11-1	TRBD1	TRBJ2-7	TGTGCCAGCAGTTCTGGTCCGGGACAGGGTTCCTACGAGCGATACTTC	CASSSGPGQGSYERYF
.	TRBV11-3	.	TRBJ2-3	TGTGCCAGAAGCATCAATGAAGATACGCAGTATTTC	CARSINEDTQYF
.	TRBV9	.	TRBJ2-1	TGTGTCAGCAGCATAGAAGACGGAGGCTACAATGAGCAGTTCTTC	CVSSIEDGGYNEQFF
.	TRBV2	.	TRBJ2-3	TGTGCCAGCAACCTAGACAGCATTGCGGATACGCAGTATTTT	CASNLDSIADTQYF
.	TRBV4-3	.	TRBJ2-1	TGCACCAGCAGCCATAGGCCCCCAGGGACTTCCTACAATGAGCAGTTCTTC	CTSSHRPPGTSYNEQFF